Below, 27 T cell receptor beta chains from the same sample are listed, as sequenced in a study of tumor-infiltrating lymphocytes in primary liver carcinoma. From 20-30 mg of unsorted bulk tissue, DNA and RNA were co-extracted together. Total RNA amounting to around 530 ng was the source from which TCR beta cDNA was made with a constant-region primer. Three nested multiplex PCR rounds of slightly modified ARM-PCR generated TCR beta libraries. The first two PCR rounds used TRBV1-TRBV30 primers with a Cbeta primer, around 10 cycles each. MiXCR, run by TCRdb on the multiplex PCR reads, gives a single entry per CDR3 protein. The sample contains under 150,000 distinct CDR3 sequences, less than 75% of which appear only once. Sequenced material: tumor-adjacent normal liver tissue. These receptors all stem from a woman aged 60 to 75 with primary liver carcinoma and hepatitis B virus infection.

For this clonotype: This sequence may be a read error, since a much larger clone differs from it by one base. The gene calls are TRBV14 and TRBJ2-1; D tentatively reads TRBD1 or TRBD2 (6 bases each). The V gene lost 3 bases and the J gene lost 8 bases, with 20 bases spanning the gap. CDR1 is SGHDN, CDR2 FVKESK, per germline. The CDR3 extends over 16 amino acids. The CDR3 DNA follows: TGTGCCAGCAGCCATTTTAGGGCTATCGGGGGCTATGAGCAGTTCTTC. Translation gives CASSHFRAIGGYEQFF. Full variable domain (remainder filled in from reference TRBV14 and TRBJ2-1): EAGVTQFPSHSVIEKGQTVTLRCDPISGHDNLYWYRRVMGKEIKFLLHFVKESKQDESGMPNNRFLAERTGGTYSTLKVQPAELEDSGVYFCASSHFRAIGGYEQFFGPGTRLTVL.

For this clonotype: An end of the junction differs from the germline gene, which may be a read error. V usage is TRBV29-1 and J usage is TRBJ2-7; TRBD2 is a possible D gene (5 bases). Germline V gene sequence: CDR1 SQVTM, CDR2 ANQGSEA. The CDR3 consists of 16 residues. The CDR3 sequence is CSVEDLMGSGGYEQYF. The CDR3 DNA sequence: TGCAGCGTTGAAGATCTGATGGGATCAGGAGGCTACGAGCAGTATTTC.

The sample holds many counts of this clonotype. The V call is TRBV5-1, the J call TRBJ2-1; unclear D gene. Per the germline V gene, CDR1 is SGHRS and CDR2 is YFSETQ. This CDR3 spans 15 amino acids. V gave up 0 bases and J gave up 5 bases, with 12 bases separating them. The CDR3 protein is CASSLAFRLDNEQFF. CDR3 coding DNA: TGCGCCAGCAGCTTGGCCTTTCGACTTGACAATGAGCAGTTCTTC. The full variable domain, in which reference TRBV5-1 and TRBJ2-1 provide the parts outside the CDR3, is KAGVTQTPRYLIKTRGQQVTLSCSPISGHRSVSWYQQTPGQGLQFLFEYFSETQRNKGNFPGRFSGRQFSNSRSEMNVSTLELGDSALYLCASSLAFRLDNEQFFGPGTRLTVL.

This clonotype was seen just once. A junction boundary mismatches the germline segment, possibly from a read error. This chain connects TRBV5-6 to TRBJ1-1, with unresolved D. CDR3 size: 15 residues. Looked up from germline, CDR1 is SGHDT and CDR2 is YYEEEE. CDR3 region: CASSFGVKSNTEAFF. In DNA, the CDR3 is TGCGCCAGCAGCTTCGGGGTCAAGAGCAACACTGAAGCTTTCTTT. The variable domain in full, completed from reference TRBV5-6 and TRBJ1-1, reads DAGVTQSPTHLIKTRGQQVTLRCSPKSGHDTVSWYQQALGQGPQFIFQYYEEEERQRGNFPDRFSGHQFPNYSSELNVNALLLGDSALYLCASSFGVKSNTEAFFGQGTRLTVV.

Note on this clonotype: It is likely a read error, because the conserved phenylalanine at the end of the CDR3 is missing. This chain uses TRBV4-1 with TRBJ1-4; no clear D. Germline assignment: CDR1 MGHRA and CDR2 YSYEKL. CDR3 length: 15 amino acids. CDR3 in amino acids: CASSQEFPSNEKLFL. CDR3 nucleotides: TGCGCCAGTAGCCAAGAGTTTCCCTCGAATGAAAAACTGTTTCTT.

About this clonotype itself: A much more abundant neighbour one base away suggests this may be a read error. The rearrangement joins TRBV5-5 to TRBJ2-3, with a weak D call TRBD1 (5 bases). This CDR3 has 15 amino acids. Germline CDR1 is SGHKS and CDR2 is YYEKEE (reference sequence). CDR3 DNA sequence: TGTGCCAGCAGCTTGGATCACAGGTTCACACATACGCAGTATTTT. Encoded protein: CASSLDHRFTHTQYF. The whole variable domain, remainder taken from reference TRBV5-5 and TRBJ2-3, is DAGVTQSPTHLIKTRGQQVTLRCSPISGHKSVSWYQQVLGQGPQFIFQYYEKEERGRGNFPDRFSARQFPNYSSELNVNALLLGDSALYLCASSLDHRFTHTQYFGPGTRLTVL.

This chain links TRBV5-1 with TRBJ2-7; D uncertain. Per germline, CDR1 SGHRS and CDR2 YFSETQ. The CDR3 has 12 amino acids. The V gene lost 0 bases and the J gene lost 5 bases, with 6 bases spanning the gap. The CDR3 protein is CASSLGWDEQYF. The CDR3 nucleotides read TGCGCCAGCAGCTTGGGATGGGACGAGCAGTACTTC.

This clonotype was seen more than once but under ten times. Germline is not matched at one junction end, which may reflect a read error. This sequence joins TRBV11-2 and TRBJ1-4; 8 positions agree with TRBD1. The germline V gene has CDR1 SGHAT and CDR2 FQNNGV. The length of the CDR3 is 15 residues. The CDR3 region is CASSRGDRRTEKLSF. For the CDR3, the DNA is TGTGCCAGCAGCCGGGGGGACAGGAGGACGGAAAAACTGTCTTTT. The full variable domain, completed using reference TRBV11-2 and TRBJ1-4, is EAGVAQSPRYKIIEKRQSVAFWCNPISGHATLYWYQQILGQGPKLLIQFQNNGVVDDSQLPKDRFSAERLKGVDSTLKIQPAKLEDSAVYLCASSRGDRRTEKLSFGSGTQLSVL.

The chain couples TRBV11-2 to TRBJ2-1, with D possibly matching TRBD2 (5 bases). Germline V gene lookup returns CDR1 SGHAT and CDR2 FQNNGV. V lost 5 bases and J 8 bases, leaving 25 bases between the germline ends. This CDR3 contains 17 residues. This CDR3 reads CASSPFPPPDHGDEQFF. CDR3 coding DNA: TGTGCCAGCAGCCCCTTCCCCCCCCCCGACCACGGGGATGAGCAGTTCTTC.

As regards this clonotype: An end of the junction differs from the germline gene, which may be a read error. The DNA of the CDR3 is TGTGCTAGCAACTTGGCCCAGTCTTTCGGGAGTAGGGGTGAGCAGTTCTTC. It codes for CASNLAQSFGSRGEQFF. This chain connects TRBV5-5 to TRBJ2-1, with a possible D match to TRBD2 (6 bases). CDR3 length: 17 amino acids. The V gene's germline CDR1 is SGHKS and CDR2 YYEKEE (reference sequence). Filled out from reference TRBV5-5 and TRBJ2-1, the complete variable domain reads DAGVTQSPTHLIKTRGQQVTLRCSPISGHKSVSWYQQVLGQGPQFIFQYYEKEERGRGNFPDRFSARQFPNYSSELNVNALLLGDSALYLCASNLAQSFGSRGEQFFGPGTRLTVL.

As regards this clonotype: At one end, the junction sequence differs from germline, possibly due to a read error. V gene TRBV6-6 combines with J gene TRBJ1-5, with TRBD1 identical over 10 bases. This CDR3 contains 17 residues. Germline CDR1 and CDR2: MNHNY and SVGAGI (reference sequence). The CDR3 sequence is CASSPPRTGGSNQPQCF. The DNA of the CDR3 is TGTGCCAGCAGTCCGCCCAGGACAGGGGGGAGCAATCAGCCCCAGTGTTTT.

A remark on this clonotype: The junction shows a germline mismatch at one end, possibly a read error. The rearrangement uses TRBV11-2 and TRBJ1-1, with D possibly being TRBD1 (5 bases). This CDR3 has 12 residues. The germline gives CDR1 SGHAT, CDR2 FQNNGV. The CDR3 loop is CASSPRGTSASF. The CDR3, as DNA: TGTGCCAGCAGCCCAAGAGGGACTTCGGCTTCCTTT.

Comments on this clonotype: A much larger clone is a single base away; this may be a read error. The CDR3 does not end in the conserved phenylalanine or tryptophan, so this is likely a read error. The gene calls are TRBV30 and TRBJ2-7; D unresolved. CDR3 length equals 12 residues. The V gene's germline CDR1 is GTSNPN and CDR2 SVGIG (reference sequence). Trimming pared 5 bases from V and 3 bases from J, leaving 11 bases between. The DNA for the CDR3 is TGTGCCTGGGGGTTAGATGTCTACGAGCAGTACTTA. Translated, it gives CAWGLDVYEQYL.

Only one count was recorded for this clonotype. Being one base from a much bigger clone, this may be a read error. The chain combines TRBV25-1 with TRBJ2-7; D is ambiguous. CDR3 length: 12 amino acids. The germline V gene encodes CDR1 MGHDK and CDR2 SYGVNS. CDR3 protein: CASTPNGYGQYF. The CDR3 DNA sequence: TGTGCCAGCACCCCCAACGGTTACGGGCAGTACTTC.

As for this clonotype: A much more abundant neighbour one base away suggests this may be a read error. The CDR3 sequence is CATKVGTGAMSTEAFF. In nucleotides, the CDR3 is TGTGCCACCAAAGTCGGGACGGGTGCCATGAGCACTGAAGCTTTCTTT. The V call is TRBV12-3 or TRBV12-4, the J call TRBJ1-1, with D perhaps TRBD1 (5 bases). V shed 10 bases and J shed 4 bases, with 25 bases lying between them. CDR3 length: 16 residues.

This clonotype was seen a few times. Its ends do not fully match the called genes, so a read error is possible. The CDR3 here is CASSPLARPIYEQHF. CDR3 sequence (DNA): TGTGCCAGCAGCCCCCTAGCGCGACCCATCTACGAGCAGCACTTC. The chain carries TRBV11-2 and TRBJ2-7; maybe TRBD2 (6 bases). This CDR3 spans 15 amino acids. Per germline, CDR1 SGHAT and CDR2 FQNNGV.

V gene TRBV29-1 combines with J gene TRBJ2-3; TRBD2 aligns across 7 bases. Germline loops: CDR1 SQVTM, CDR2 ANQGSEA. The CDR3 consists of 14 residues. The V and J ends lost 6 bases and 1 base, in that order; junction bases with no gene match: 7. CDR3 DNA sequence: TGCAGCGTGGGGGGGGACTTAGGCACAGATACGCAGTATTTT. Its translation is CSVGGDLGTDTQYF.

This chain connects TRBV10-3 to TRBJ2-1; 9 nucleotides match TRBD1. The V gene's germline CDR1 is ENHRY and CDR2 SYGVKD. The CDR3 is made up of 16 amino acids. V dropped 10 bases and J dropped 5; count of bases not matched to a gene: 15. CDR3 DNA: TGTGCCAGTCCCTACACCCGGGACAGGGTCAACAATGAGCAGTTCTTC. Translation: CASPYTRDRVNNEQFF.

The chain couples TRBV29-1 to TRBJ2-1; a weak D match, TRBD2 (5 bases). The CDR3 has 13 residues. From germline, CDR1 is SQVTM and CDR2 ANQGSEA. V was clipped by 4 bases and J by 9 bases, with 16 bases between them. The DNA of the CDR3 is TGCAGCGTTGCAGAACCAACACGGGGTGAGCAGTTCTTC. This codes for CSVAEPTRGEQFF.

V is TRBV5-1 and J is TRBJ2-7, with D hard to call. Germline-derived CDR1 and CDR2 are SGHRS and YFSETQ. V was shortened by 3 bases and J by 2 bases, with 12 bases between the two germline ends. This CDR3 region has 14 residues. CDR3 DNA: TGCGCCAGCAGCTCCGAGATTGGAACCTACGAGCAGTACTTC. It translates to CASSSEIGTYEQYF.

Worth noting for this clonotype: The germline gene is not matched at one end of the junction; a read error may be the cause. The genes are TRBV11-2 and TRBJ1-4, with no clear D. The V gene's germline CDR1 is SGHAT and CDR2 FQNNGV. This CDR3 is 15 amino acids long. This chain's CDR3 is CDSCDTGKQNEKLFF. The CDR3 nucleotides read TGTGACAGCTGCGATACGGGAAAGCAAAATGAAAAACTGTTTTTT. The variable domain in full, completed from reference TRBV11-2 and TRBJ1-4, reads EAGVAQSPRYKIIEKRQSVAFWCNPISGHATLYWYQQILGQGPKLLIQFQNNGVVDDSQLPKDRFSAERLKGVDSTLKIQPAKLEDSAVYLCDSCDTGKQNEKLFFGSGTQLSVL.

The V call is TRBV5-1, the J call TRBJ2-1; no clear D gene. The J call may be incorrect, as the DNA end agrees better with TRBJ2-7. The germline V gene has CDR1 SGHRS and CDR2 YFSETQ. The CDR3 length is 13 residues. DNA of the CDR3: TGCGCCAGCAGCACCGGAATATACAATGAGCAGTACTTC. Protein: CASSTGIYNEQYF.

This chain connects TRBV11-2 to TRBJ2-3, with a tentative D call TRBD2 (5 bases). The CDR3 length is 17 residues. The germline V gene has CDR1 SGHAT and CDR2 FQNNGV. Trimming removed 8 bases from V and 2 bases from J, with 23 bases in between. The CDR3 here is CASCLGPSRAITDTQYF. Here the CDR3 DNA reads TGTGCCAGCTGTTTAGGGCCTAGCCGGGCTATCACAGATACGCAGTATTTT.

Of note for this clonotype: This sequence may be a read error, since a much larger clone differs from it by one base. The chain has TRBV29-1 and TRBJ1-2; D possibly corresponds to TRBD1 (6 bases). The V end was cut by 5 bases, the J end by 3 bases, with 19 bases between. This CDR3 region has 15 residues. CDR1 is SQVTM, CDR2 ANQGSEA, per germline. This CDR3 is CSVRRGARMDYGYTF. Here the CDR3 DNA reads TGCAGCGTTCGACGGGGGGCGCGGATGGACTATGGCTACACCTTC.

With respect to this clonotype: At one boundary the junction diverges from the germline segment, which might be a read error. The chain links TRBV29-1 to TRBJ2-5; TRBD2 is a possible D gene (6 bases). There are 12 residues in the CDR3. The germline V gene encodes CDR1 SQVTM and CDR2 ANQGSEA. In DNA form, the CDR3 reads TGCAGCGTTGGGAGGGTGGCAGAGACGCAGTACTTC. The encoded protein is CSVGRVAETQYF.

The chain employs TRBV11-2 and TRBJ2-1; D might be TRBD2 (5 bases). Germline V gene data show CDR1 as SGHAT and CDR2 as FQNNGV. The length of the CDR3 is 16 residues. V gave up 4 bases and J gave up 7 bases, with 20 bases separating them. In DNA form, the CDR3 reads TGTGCCAGCAGCTCCGGTTCGGGCGGGCCTTGTAATGAGCAGTTCTTC. It translates to CASSSGSGGPCNEQFF.

The chain combines TRBV12-3 or TRBV12-4 with TRBJ2-3, with D unclear. Trimming stripped 6 bases from V and 15 bases from J, with 19 bases between. The CDR3 runs 12 residues. Here the CDR3 DNA reads TGTGCCAGCAGGGGTATCACAGATACGGAATATTTT. Residues: CASRGITDTEYF.